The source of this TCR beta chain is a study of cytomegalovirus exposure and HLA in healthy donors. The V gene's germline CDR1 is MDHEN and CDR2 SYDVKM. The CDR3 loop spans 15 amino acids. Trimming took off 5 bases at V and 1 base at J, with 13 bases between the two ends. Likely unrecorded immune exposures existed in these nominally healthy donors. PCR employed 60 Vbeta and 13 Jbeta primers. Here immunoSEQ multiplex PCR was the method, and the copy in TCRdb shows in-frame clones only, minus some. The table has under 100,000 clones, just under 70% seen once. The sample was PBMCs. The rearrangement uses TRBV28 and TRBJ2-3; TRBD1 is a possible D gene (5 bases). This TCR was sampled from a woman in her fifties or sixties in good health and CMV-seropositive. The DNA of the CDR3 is TGTGCCAGCAGTCCTACAGGAGACGGCACAGATACGCAGTATTTT. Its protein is CASSPTGDGTDTQYF.